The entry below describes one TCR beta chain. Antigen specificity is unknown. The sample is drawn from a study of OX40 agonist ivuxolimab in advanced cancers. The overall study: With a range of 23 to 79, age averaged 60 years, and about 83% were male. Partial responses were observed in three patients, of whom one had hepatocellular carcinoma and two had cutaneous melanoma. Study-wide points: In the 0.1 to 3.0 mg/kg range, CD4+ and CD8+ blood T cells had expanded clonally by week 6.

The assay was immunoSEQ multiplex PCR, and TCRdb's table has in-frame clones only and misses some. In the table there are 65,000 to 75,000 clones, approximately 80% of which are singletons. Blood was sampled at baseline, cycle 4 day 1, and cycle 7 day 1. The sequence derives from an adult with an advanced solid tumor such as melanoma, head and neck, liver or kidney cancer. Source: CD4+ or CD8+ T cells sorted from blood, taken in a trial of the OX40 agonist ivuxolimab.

The CDR3 DNA sequence: TGTGCCAGCTGCCGGGACAGGGGAGACGAGCAGTACTTC. Protein: CASCRDRGDEQYF. This chain links TRBV10-3 with TRBJ2-7, with TRBD1 matching over 10 bases. The V and J ends lost 10 bases and 5 bases, in that order; junction bases with no gene match: 8. The CDR3 consists of 13 residues. The V gene's germline CDR1 is ENHRY and CDR2 SYGVKD.